The 2 T cell receptor beta chains presented below share a single source sample, sequenced in a study of human T cells and chemical hapten exposure. From the RACE reads, TCRdb called clonotypes with MiXCR, one entry per CDR3 protein. The sample includes fewer than 50,000 distinct CDR3 sequences, over 7.5% of them seen just once. Time point of the sample: patch test 3, about 24 weeks after DPC sensitization. Treatment indicated: therapeutic diphenylcyclopropenone sensitization with weekly scalp DPC. Total RNA was extracted from unfractionated whole blood. The sequences come from whole blood, collected in connection with sensitization to the hapten diphenylcyclopropenone (DPC). The receptors originated from a man aged 50 or older with alopecia areata. Some clones in this sample may be carry-over from other donors' samples.

A remark on this clonotype: This may come from a read error, since a much larger clone is one base off. J is TRBJ2-1 and V is TRBV5-1; D is unclear. CDR1 and CDR2 from the germline V gene are SGHRS and YFSETQ. The length of the CDR3 is 12 residues. The CDR3 loop is CARSLGRDEQFF. As DNA, the CDR3 is TGCGCCAGGAGCTTAGGGCGAGATGAGCAGTTCTTC.

The V gene is TRBV20-1, the J gene TRBJ1-4; 8 bases align to TRBD1. J gave up 6 bases and V 2 bases, and 11 bases lay outside the gene matches. CDR1 is DFQATT and CDR2 is SNEGSKA in the germline V gene (reference sequence). The CDR3 has 16 amino acids. The chain's CDR3 is CSARRYYRGGDEKLFF. The CDR3 DNA follows: TGCAGTGCTAGACGGTACTACAGGGGGGGAGATGAAAAACTGTTTTTT.